This record concerns one T cell receptor (beta chain) sequence. One entry per CDR3 protein, called by TCRdb with MiXCR from the 5' RACE reads. The sample lists around 340,000 distinct CDR3 sequences, roughly 13% seen once, with about a fifth in the top ten. The data derive from a study of T-cell memory formation after mild COVID-19. Whole-study context: Across donors, TCR clusters were largely donor specific.

The CDR3 is made up of 12 amino acids. V shed 6 bases and J shed 4 bases, with 9 bases lying between them. CDR1 is ENHRY and CDR2 is SYGVKD in the germline V gene. The V call is TRBV10-3, the J call TRBJ2-5; tentatively, D is TRBD1 (5 bases). This TCR derives from a man younger than 35 who had mild COVID-19 (a few samples of this study predate the infection). Cell type and time point are not known. Sequencing was performed on PBMCs or a T cell subset sorted from them (not recorded which). DNA for the CDR3: TGTGCCATCAGCAGGGAAGGAGAGACCCAGTACTTC. Amino acid sequence: CAISREGETQYF.